A selection of T cell receptor beta chains follows, all from one sample in a study of early T cells in non-severe SARS-CoV-2 infection. TCRdb re-analysed the 5' RACE reads in MiXCR, keeping a single row per CDR3 protein. Of 84,000 or so distinct CDR3 sequences in the sample, roughly 12% are singletons; the top ten hold 2.6%. Material for sequencing was whole blood. Receptors were obtained from an adult who was a healthcare worker with PCR-confirmed SARS-CoV-2 infection or an uninfected control (not recorded which). Both conserved end residues are part of each CDR3. The order of the fields is J gene, clone size, D gene, V gene, CDR3 DNA, CDR3 protein. D genes are given only for firm matches. Expanded clones are given a class, and other clones once, few, many or no size at all.

j_call: TRBJ2-7
clone_size: medium-sized
d_call: -
v_call: TRBV28
cdr3_nt: TGTGCCAGCAGCTTCTCCTACGAGCAGTACTTC
cdr3_aa: CASSFSYEQYF

j_call: TRBJ2-3
clone_size: -
d_call: TRBD2
v_call: TRBV5-1
cdr3_nt: TGCGCCAGCAGCTTGGGGGCAGCGGGAGAAGTTGGAGATACGCAGTATTTT
cdr3_aa: CASSLGAAGEVGDTQYF

j_call: TRBJ2-3
clone_size: many
d_call: -
v_call: TRBV7-3
cdr3_nt: TGTGCCAGCAGCTTAAATAGCGTTGGCACAGATACGCAGTATTTT
cdr3_aa: CASSLNSVGTDTQYF

j_call: TRBJ1-1
clone_size: many
d_call: TRBD1
v_call: TRBV10-1
cdr3_nt: TGCGCCAGCAGCCCCACCCGACAGGGGGGAAGCACTGAAGCTTTCTTT
cdr3_aa: CASSPTRQGGSTEAFF

j_call: TRBJ2-1
clone_size: -
d_call: TRBD2
v_call: TRBV7-2
cdr3_nt: TGTGCCAGCAGCTTGCGGCGGGGGGGGAGCTCCTACAATGAGCAGTTCTTC
cdr3_aa: CASSLRRGGSSYNEQFF

j_call: TRBJ1-2
clone_size: many
d_call: -
v_call: TRBV19
cdr3_nt: TGTGCCAGTATGAGGGTGGGCGGTGGCTACACCTTC
cdr3_aa: CASMRVGGGYTF

j_call: TRBJ1-2
clone_size: many
d_call: TRBD1
v_call: TRBV11-2
cdr3_nt: TGTGCCAGCAGCCCCCGGGACAGCTATGGCTACACCTTC
cdr3_aa: CASSPRDSYGYTF

j_call: TRBJ2-5
clone_size: -
d_call: -
v_call: TRBV7-8
cdr3_nt: TGTGCCAGCAGCCCTTATATGGAGACCCAGTACTTC
cdr3_aa: CASSPYMETQYF

j_call: TRBJ2-2
clone_size: many
d_call: TRBD2
v_call: TRBV7-2
cdr3_nt: TGTGCCAGCTCAGGACTAGCTTCGAACACCGGGGAGCTGTTTTTT
cdr3_aa: CASSGLASNTGELFF

j_call: TRBJ2-7
clone_size: few
d_call: -
v_call: TRBV29-1
cdr3_nt: TGCAGCGTTGTGACAGAAAGTTACGAGCAGTACTTC
cdr3_aa: CSVVTESYEQYF

j_call: TRBJ2-1
clone_size: few
d_call: TRBD2
v_call: TRBV20-1
cdr3_nt: TGCAGTGCTAGAGGACTAGCGGGGGGTCTTAGCTCCTACAATGAGCAGTTCTTC
cdr3_aa: CSARGLAGGLSSYNEQFF

j_call: TRBJ2-7
clone_size: many
d_call: -
v_call: TRBV7-9
cdr3_nt: TGTGCCAGCGGCAGGGTGGGTGGCGAGCAGTACTTC
cdr3_aa: CASGRVGGEQYF

j_call: TRBJ1-5
clone_size: many
d_call: TRBD1
v_call: TRBV24-1
cdr3_nt: TGTGCCACCAGTGACCGGGACAGCAGCCATCAGCCCCAGCATTTT
cdr3_aa: CATSDRDSSHQPQHF

j_call: TRBJ1-1
clone_size: many
d_call: TRBD1
v_call: TRBV12-3/TRBV12-4
cdr3_nt: TGTGCCAGCAGTAACCAAAACAGGGGCCAAGGTTGGAACACTGAAGCTTTCTTT
cdr3_aa: CASSNQNRGQGWNTEAFF

j_call: TRBJ2-5
clone_size: few
d_call: TRBD2
v_call: TRBV27
cdr3_nt: TGTGCCAGCAGTGGCAGACTAGCGGGAGGTGGGACCCAGTACTTC
cdr3_aa: CASSGRLAGGGTQYF

j_call: TRBJ2-1
clone_size: many
d_call: TRBD2
v_call: TRBV7-9
cdr3_nt: TGTGCCAGCAGCTTAGGGACTAGTGGCCATGAGCAGTTCTTC
cdr3_aa: CASSLGTSGHEQFF

j_call: TRBJ1-4
clone_size: -
d_call: -
v_call: TRBV25-1
cdr3_nt: TGTGCCAGCAGGAGGGGGGAGAAGGGCGTGGAAAAACTGTTTTTT
cdr3_aa: CASRRGEKGVEKLFF

j_call: TRBJ2-5
clone_size: -
d_call: -
v_call: TRBV7-9
cdr3_nt: TGTGCCAGCAGCCCCCCCCTCCCCGCGGTCGGAACCCAGTACTTC
cdr3_aa: CASSPPLPAVGTQYF

j_call: TRBJ2-5
clone_size: -
d_call: -
v_call: TRBV19
cdr3_nt: TGTGCCAGTAGTATAGTTCCTCCGGGACAAGAGACCCAGTACTTC
cdr3_aa: CASSIVPPGQETQYF

j_call: TRBJ1-5
clone_size: many
d_call: -
v_call: TRBV10-1
cdr3_nt: TGCGCCAGTGATTTCGGCGGGGACGGGCAGCCCCAGCATTTT
cdr3_aa: CASDFGGDGQPQHF

j_call: TRBJ2-7
clone_size: -
d_call: TRBD2
v_call: TRBV7-8
cdr3_nt: TGTGCCATAAACCGAGCCACTAGCGGGGGCACGTGGGAGCAGTACTTC
cdr3_aa: CAINRATSGGTWEQYF

j_call: TRBJ2-7
clone_size: medium-sized
d_call: -
v_call: TRBV27
cdr3_nt: TGTGCCAGCAGTTTATCCGGGACTGCCACCTACGAGCAGTACTTC
cdr3_aa: CASSLSGTATYEQYF

j_call: TRBJ1-3
clone_size: many
d_call: -
v_call: TRBV12-3/TRBV12-4
cdr3_nt: TGTGCCAGCAGGGTACAGGGAGATGGAAACACCATATATTTT
cdr3_aa: CASRVQGDGNTIYF

j_call: TRBJ2-7
clone_size: few
d_call: -
v_call: TRBV15
cdr3_nt: TGTGCCACCAGCAGGACCCCCGATCCCTACGAGCAGTACTTC
cdr3_aa: CATSRTPDPYEQYF

j_call: TRBJ1-1
clone_size: few
d_call: TRBD1
v_call: TRBV10-3
cdr3_nt: TGTGCCATCAGTTCACAGGGGGGCACTGAAGCTTTCTTT
cdr3_aa: CAISSQGGTEAFF

j_call: TRBJ2-1
clone_size: many
d_call: -
v_call: TRBV7-9
cdr3_nt: TGTGCCAGCAGCCCCCAGAGTCCGGATGAGCAGTTCTTC
cdr3_aa: CASSPQSPDEQFF